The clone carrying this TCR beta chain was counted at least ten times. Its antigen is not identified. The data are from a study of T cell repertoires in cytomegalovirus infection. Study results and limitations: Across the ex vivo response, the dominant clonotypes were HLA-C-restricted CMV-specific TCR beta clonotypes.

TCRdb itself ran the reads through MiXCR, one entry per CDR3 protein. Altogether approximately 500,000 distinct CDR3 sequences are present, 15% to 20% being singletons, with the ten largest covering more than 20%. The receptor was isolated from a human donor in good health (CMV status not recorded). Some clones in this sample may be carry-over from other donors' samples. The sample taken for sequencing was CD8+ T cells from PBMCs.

In DNA form, the CDR3 reads TGCGCCAGCAGCCAAAAAACGGACTATGGCTACACCTTC. Translation: CASSQKTDYGYTF. The chain is built from TRBV4-1 and TRBJ1-2; D is uncertain. The V gene's germline CDR1 is MGHRA and CDR2 YSYEKL. This CDR3 spans 13 amino acids. The V end was cut by 2 bases, the J end by 3 bases, with 7 bases between.